These 27 T cell receptor beta chains share one sample of origin, sequenced in a study of cytomegalovirus exposure and HLA in healthy donors. PCR used 60 Vbeta primers and 13 Jbeta primers. Profiled with immunoSEQ multiplex PCR; TCRdb holds only in-frame clones, not every one. The data contain around 150,000 clones, 50% to 75% of them singletons. What was sequenced was PBMCs. Source of these receptors: a woman in her thirties or forties in good health and CMV-seronegative.

CDR3 sequence: CSVRLAERYEQYF. The CDR3 coding sequence is TGCAGCGTTCGACTAGCGGAACGTTACGAGCAGTACTTC. This sequence joins TRBV29-1 and TRBJ2-7, with 9 bases aligning to TRBD2. CDR3 length equals 13 residues. V trimming: 5 bases; J trimming: 4 bases; junction bases outside the gene matches: 6. The germline V gene has CDR1 SQVTM and CDR2 ANQGSEA.

The chain couples TRBV6-5 to TRBJ2-7; 8 nucleotides agree with TRBD1. Germline V gene data show CDR1 as MNHEY and CDR2 as SVGAGI. The CDR3 extends over 15 amino acids. J gave up 3 bases and V 5 bases, and 9 bases lay outside the gene matches. CDR3 DNA sequence: TGTGCCAGCAGTGTCACAGGGGGACTTCACTACGAGCAGTACTTC. Amino acids: CASSVTGGLHYEQYF.

This clone was observed a few times. The CDR3 sequence is CASTHPLAGNNEQFF. The CDR3 DNA follows: TGTGCCAGTACCCACCCACTAGCGGGGAACAATGAGCAGTTCTTC. This chain links TRBV19 with TRBJ2-1, with 10 bases aligning to TRBD2. V was clipped by 7 bases and J by 5 bases; unmatched bases: 8. Germline V gene sequence: CDR1 LNHDA, CDR2 SQIVND (reference sequence). The CDR3 sequence is 15 residues long.

The chain carries TRBV28 and TRBJ2-2, with TRBD2 as a possible D gene (6 bases). Germline CDR1 reads MDHEN; CDR2 reads SYDVKM. V lost 5 bases, J lost 4 bases, and 8 bases lay in between. The CDR3 totals 13 residues. CDR3 protein: CASSLLATGELFF. The CDR3 nucleotides are TGTGCCAGCAGTCTACTAGCCACCGGGGAGCTGTTTTTT.

The chain recombines TRBV19 with TRBJ1-1, with unresolved D. The V gene lost 5 bases and the J gene lost 0 bases, with 16 bases spanning the gap. Germline V gene sequence: CDR1 LNHDA, CDR2 SQIVND (reference sequence). The CDR3 is made up of 16 amino acids. CDR3 in amino acids: CASSAGRRSMNTEAFF. The CDR3 region has the DNA TGTGCCAGTAGTGCGGGCCGGCGGTCCATGAACACTGAAGCTTTCTTT.

The rearrangement uses TRBV11-2 and TRBJ2-2; 7 bases agree with TRBD2. The CDR3 loop spans 14 amino acids. Germline V gives CDR1 SGHAT, CDR2 FQNNGV. Trimming removed 0 bases from V and 5 bases from J; junction bases left unmatched: 0. The CDR3 sequence: CASSLDGGTGELFF. CDR3 bases: TGTGCCAGCAGCTTAGACGGGGGGACCGGGGAGCTGTTTTTT.

The CDR3 DNA follows: TGTGCCAGCAGTCCCAGGGGAATCGGTCAGCCCCAGCATTTT. Translating gives CASSPRGIGQPQHF. This chain uses TRBV27 with TRBJ1-5, with a possible D match to TRBD1 (6 bases). There are 14 residues in the CDR3. Trimming cost V 5 bases and J 6 bases, with 14 bases left between them. Germline loops: CDR1 MNHEY, CDR2 SMNVEV (reference sequence).

This clone was observed a single time. The same CDR3 is also encoded by other DNA sequences in this sample. The V gene is TRBV18, the J gene TRBJ2-7; 8 bases align to TRBD1. Looked up from germline, CDR1 is KGHSH and CDR2 is LQKENI. The CDR3 runs 14 residues. The junction had 7 bases not matched to a gene; V was cut back by 5 bases and J by 4 bases. CDR3 protein: CASSTPDRAYEQYF. Here the CDR3 DNA reads TGTGCCAGCTCAACGCCGGACAGGGCATACGAGCAGTACTTC.

The sample holds one count of this clone. This sequence joins TRBV30 and TRBJ1-1, with 8 bases aligning to TRBD1. The germline CDR1 and CDR2 sequences are GTSNPN and SVGIG (reference sequence). The CDR3 has 13 residues. V lost 7 bases, J lost 4 bases, and 8 bases stayed unmatched. CDR3: CAFHGQGGTEAFF. As DNA, the CDR3 is TGTGCCTTTCATGGACAGGGCGGCACTGAAGCTTTCTTT.

This clone was counted only a few times. The chain recombines TRBV27 with TRBJ2-3; 11 bases align to TRBD2. V lost 6 bases and J lost 1; bases outside the gene matches: 9. The CDR3 contains 17 residues. Germline V gives CDR1 MNHEY, CDR2 SMNVEV (reference sequence). Here the CDR3 DNA reads TGTGCCAGCAGAAGAGTGGCTAGCGGGGGGCGCACAGATACGCAGTATTTT. Translated, it gives CASRRVASGGRTDTQYF.

This clone was counted a few times. The chain carries TRBV21-1 and TRBJ2-7; the DNA was not compared with TRBD1, the D call given in the table. TRBV21-1 is an annotated pseudogene. The CDR3 covers 16 residues. The CDR3 reads CASSILGQGTTDEQYF. The CDR3 bases are TGTGCCAGCAGCATTTTGGGACAGGGAACGACGGACGAGCAGTACTTC.

V and J are TRBV10-3 and TRBJ2-3, with D uncertain. CDR3 length equals 14 residues. V was cut by 10 bases and J by 2 bases, with 16 bases left in between. Per the germline V gene, CDR1 is ENHRY and CDR2 is SYGVKD. CDR3 sequence (DNA): TGTGCCACCGGTAAGGAGTCTTCCACAGATACGCAGTATTTT. The encoded protein is CATGKESSTDTQYF.

The chain joins TRBV6-5 to TRBJ1-1, with 7 nucleotides matching TRBD1. V lost 3 bases, J lost 10 bases, and 2 bases stayed unmatched. This CDR3 spans 11 amino acids. Germline values: CDR1 MNHEY, CDR2 SVGAGI. This CDR3 reads CASSYKGAAFF. CDR3 sequence (DNA): TGTGCCAGCAGTTATAAGGGGGCAGCTTTCTTT.

The CDR3 is CASSLTGEGYTF. DNA of the CDR3: TGTGCCAGCAGCCTGACAGGGGAGGGCTACACCTTC. The rearrangement joins TRBV2 to TRBJ1-2; 8 positions match TRBD1. The V segment lost 6 bases and the J segment 8 bases; nucleotides outside the gene matches: 5. The CDR3 spans 12 residues. Germline values: CDR1 SNHLY, CDR2 FYNNEI.

The genes are TRBV4-1 and TRBJ2-3, with D perhaps TRBD1 (6 bases). With 4 bases removed from V and 5 bases from J, the gap between germline ends came to 13 bases. CDR1 MGHRA and CDR2 YSYEKL come from the germline V gene. This CDR3 has 14 amino acids. In nucleotides, the CDR3 is TGCGCCAGCAGCCCCAGGGGCGAGGGAGATACGCAGTATTTT. Encoded protein: CASSPRGEGDTQYF.

The J gene is TRBJ1-1, the V gene TRBV7-6; maybe TRBD1 (5 bases). Germline CDR1 and CDR2: SGHVS and FNYEAQ. This CDR3 is built from 13 residues. V lost 5 bases and J 4 bases, leaving 11 bases between the germline ends. In DNA form, the CDR3 reads TGTGCCAGCAGCCCCTGGCAGGGCACTGAAGCTTTCTTT. Amino acids: CASSPWQGTEAFF.

V and J are TRBV4-3 and TRBJ2-4; D perhaps matches TRBD1 (5 bases). Trimming left V 1 base short and J 0 bases short, with 10 bases between. CDR3 size: 16 residues. Germline loops: CDR1 LGHNA, CDR2 YSLEER. DNA for the CDR3: TGCGCCAGCAGCCAAGGGGCCAGGGTAGCCAAAAACATTCAGTACTTC. Translation gives CASSQGARVAKNIQYF.

This clone was seen just once. V gene TRBV5-1 combines with J gene TRBJ2-1; D might be TRBD1 (6 bases). Trimming pared 4 bases from V and 0 bases from J, leaving 14 bases between. CDR3 size: 16 residues. CDR1 SGHRS and CDR2 YFSETQ come from the germline V gene. Written as DNA, the CDR3 is TGCGCCAGCAGCGCCGGGACATCTAGCTCCTACAATGAGCAGTTCTTC. It codes for CASSAGTSSSYNEQFF.

The rearrangement uses TRBV25-1 and TRBJ1-4; tentative D call: TRBD1 (5 bases). Germline assignment: CDR1 MGHDK and CDR2 SYGVNS. The CDR3 is 12 amino acids. The CDR3 DNA reads as TGTGCAAGCGGGGGGTATAGGGGAAAACTGTTTTTT. It encodes CASGGYRGKLFF.

The J gene is TRBJ1-2, the V gene TRBV5-6; possible D gene TRBD1, 5 bases. The V gene's germline CDR1 is SGHDT and CDR2 YYEEEE. The CDR3 runs to 13 residues. V lost 4 bases, J lost 1 base, and 8 bases lay in between. CDR3 DNA: TGTGCCAGCAGCGGGCAGGGTAACTATGGCTACACCTTC. Its translation: CASSGQGNYGYTF.

The CDR3 sequence: CASSQNTGANQPQHF. The CDR3 coding sequence is TGTGCCAGCAGCCAAAATACAGGAGCTAATCAGCCCCAGCATTTT. The chain links TRBV16 to TRBJ1-5, with a weak D call TRBD1 (5 bases). V was pared by 2 bases and J by 4 bases, with 12 bases between. The CDR3 has 15 residues. Germline loops: CDR1 KGHSY, CDR2 FQNENV.

Points on this clone: Different DNA sequences within this sample yield the same CDR3. V gene TRBV5-1 combines with J gene TRBJ1-1, with TRBD1 matching over 7 bases. V was pared by 0 bases and J by 7 bases, with 0 bases of the junction left unmatched. The CDR3 has 12 amino acids. Germline V lookup: CDR1 SGHRS, CDR2 YFSETQ. CDR3 DNA sequence: TGCGCCAGCAGCTTGGGACAGGGTGAAGCTTTCTTT. Translated: CASSLGQGEAFF.

This clone was seen only once. The chain is built from TRBV30 and TRBJ1-2, with 9 nucleotides matching TRBD1. After removal of 5 bases from V and 8 bases from J, the junction contained 12 bases not matched to a gene. CDR3 length: 14 residues. The germline CDR1 and CDR2 sequences are GTSNPN and SVGIG (reference sequence). The DNA for the CDR3 is TGTGCCTGGTCCCGGGAATCCGGGACAGGGGGCTACACCTTC. Residues: CAWSRESGTGGYTF.

This clone was observed a few times. The chain combines TRBV27 with TRBJ2-3; TRBD1 aligns across 7 bases. The CDR3 contains 14 residues. Trimming cost V 8 bases and J 0 bases; bases outside gene matches: 5. Looked up from germline, CDR1 is MNHEY and CDR2 is SMNVEV (reference sequence). CDR3 DNA sequence: TGTGCCAGCCGCCCGACAGGGAGCACAGATACGCAGTATTTT. It specifies CASRPTGSTDTQYF.

The gene calls are TRBV28 and TRBJ1-5; D may be TRBD1 (6 bases). This CDR3 comprises 14 residues. Germline CDR1 MDHEN, CDR2 SYDVKM. Deletions cut 6 bases from V and 4 bases from J, with 13 bases between. The CDR3 is CASRQQGWNQPQHF. CDR3 nucleotide sequence: TGTGCCAGCAGACAACAGGGATGGAATCAGCCCCAGCATTTT. Complete variable domain (other parts from reference TRBV28 and TRBJ1-5): DVKVTQSSRYLVKRTGEKVFLECVQDMDHENMFWYRQDPGLGLRLIYFSYDVKMKEKGDIPEGYSVSREKKERFSLILESASTNQTSMYLCASRQQGWNQPQHFGDGTRLSIL.

V is TRBV6-5 and J is TRBJ1-2, with TRBD1 matching over 9 bases. In germline, CDR1 is MNHEY, CDR2 SVGAGI. This CDR3 contains 14 residues. The V gene end was trimmed by 7 bases and the J gene end by 4 bases; junction bases not matched to a gene: 7. The CDR3 spells CASKDGDRAYGYTF. The DNA for the CDR3 is TGTGCCAGCAAAGACGGGGACAGGGCCTATGGCTACACCTTC.

J is TRBJ1-6 and V is TRBV5-4, with D uncertain. The V gene lost 4 bases and the J gene lost 4 bases, with 9 bases spanning the gap. The CDR3 runs to 14 residues. Germline V gives CDR1 SGHNT, CDR2 YYREEE (reference sequence). The CDR3 loop reads CASSPSGYNSPLHF. The CDR3 coding sequence is TGTGCCAGCAGCCCCTCGGGGTATAATTCACCCCTCCACTTT. Based on the CDR3 plus reference TRBV5-4 and TRBJ1-6, the full variable domain is ETGVTQSPTHLIKTRGQQVTLRCSSQSGHNTVSWYQQALGQGPQFIFQYYREEENGRGNFPPRFSGLQFPNYSSELNVNALELDDSALYLCASSPSGYNSPLHFGNGTRLTVT.